These 2 T cell receptor beta chains originate from one sample sequenced in a study of Ad26.COV2.S vaccination and SARS-CoV-2 variants (dated by TCRdb to the early 2020s). Preparation of the library involved the immunoSEQ multiplex PCR assay. TCRdb carries this immuneACCESS record with in-frame sequences only. Its versions omit some clonotypes, under half of them owing to an unresolved V gene in the studies checked, with the rest unexplained. The sample includes about 39,000 clones, with around 83% observed a single time. The ten most abundant clones make up about half of the sample. The time point label corresponds to: individuals recovered from natural SARS-CoV-2 infection. The starting material was peripheral blood, obtained after recovery from COVID-19. The receptors come from a human donor who had recovered from COVID-19.

J is TRBJ1-5 and V is TRBV19, with D uncertain. The CDR3 covers 14 residues. V gave up 3 bases and J gave up 2 bases, with 8 bases separating them. Germline loops: CDR1 LNHDA, CDR2 SQIVND (reference sequence). The CDR3 DNA reads TGTGCCAGTAGTATCCCTGGGGGCAATCAGCCCCAGCATTTT. This gives the protein CASSIPGGNQPQHF.

The V gene is TRBV7-2, the J gene TRBJ2-2; no definite D call. The CDR3 is made up of 12 amino acids. V lost 5 bases and J 8 bases, leaving 9 bases between the germline ends. Germline CDR1 and CDR2: SGHTA and FQGNSA. The CDR3 nucleotides read TGTGCCAGCAGCCCCTCTAGGGGGGAGCTGTTTTTT. Its protein product is CASSPSRGELFF.